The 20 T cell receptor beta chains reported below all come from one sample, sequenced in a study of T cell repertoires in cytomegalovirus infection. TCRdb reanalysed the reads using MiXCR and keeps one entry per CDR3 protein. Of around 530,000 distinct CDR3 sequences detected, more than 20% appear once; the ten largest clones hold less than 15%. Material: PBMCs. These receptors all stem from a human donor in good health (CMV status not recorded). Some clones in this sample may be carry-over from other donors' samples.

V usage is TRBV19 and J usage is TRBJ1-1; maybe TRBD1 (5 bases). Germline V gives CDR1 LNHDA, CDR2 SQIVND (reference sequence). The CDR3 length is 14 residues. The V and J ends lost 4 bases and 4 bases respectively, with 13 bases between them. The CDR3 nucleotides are TGTGCCAGTAGTACCCTGACAGATCGCACTGAAGCTTTCTTT. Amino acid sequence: CASSTLTDRTEAFF.

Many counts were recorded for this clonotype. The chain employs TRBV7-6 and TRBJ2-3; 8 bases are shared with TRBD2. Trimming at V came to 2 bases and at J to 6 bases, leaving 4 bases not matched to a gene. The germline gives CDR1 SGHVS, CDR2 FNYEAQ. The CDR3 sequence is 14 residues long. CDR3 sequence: CASSLSGSADTQYF. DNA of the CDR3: TGTGCCAGCAGCTTAAGCGGGAGCGCCGATACGCAGTATTTT.

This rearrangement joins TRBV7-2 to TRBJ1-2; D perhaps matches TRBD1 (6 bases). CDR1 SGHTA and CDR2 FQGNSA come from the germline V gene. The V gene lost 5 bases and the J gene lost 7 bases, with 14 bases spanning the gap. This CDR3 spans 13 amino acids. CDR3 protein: CASSPQGMAGYTF. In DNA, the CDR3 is TGTGCCAGCAGCCCACAGGGTATGGCTGGCTACACCTTC.

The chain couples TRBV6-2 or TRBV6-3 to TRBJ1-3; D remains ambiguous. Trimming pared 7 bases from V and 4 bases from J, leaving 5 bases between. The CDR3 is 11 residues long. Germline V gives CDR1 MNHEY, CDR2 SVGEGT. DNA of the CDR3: TGTGCCAGCAAGCGAGGAAACACCATATATTTT. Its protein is CASKRGNTIYF.

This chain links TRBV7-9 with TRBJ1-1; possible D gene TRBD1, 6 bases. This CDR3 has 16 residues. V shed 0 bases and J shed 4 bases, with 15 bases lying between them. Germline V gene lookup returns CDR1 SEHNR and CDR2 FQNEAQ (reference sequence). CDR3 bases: TGTGCCAGCAGCTTAGCGATGGGTGGAGGGGGCACTGAAGCTTTCTTT. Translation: CASSLAMGGGGTEAFF.

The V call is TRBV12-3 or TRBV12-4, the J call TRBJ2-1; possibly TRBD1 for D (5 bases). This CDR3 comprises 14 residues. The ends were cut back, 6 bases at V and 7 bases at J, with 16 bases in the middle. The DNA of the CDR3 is TGTGCCAGCAGGTCAGGGCGAGAGAGGAATGAGCAGTTCTTC. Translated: CASRSGRERNEQFF.

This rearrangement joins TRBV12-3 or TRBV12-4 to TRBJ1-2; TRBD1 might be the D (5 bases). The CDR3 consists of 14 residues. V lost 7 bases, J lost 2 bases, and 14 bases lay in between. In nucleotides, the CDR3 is TGTGCCAGCACCTCGTGGGGGACGAACTATGGCTACACCTTC. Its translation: CASTSWGTNYGYTF.

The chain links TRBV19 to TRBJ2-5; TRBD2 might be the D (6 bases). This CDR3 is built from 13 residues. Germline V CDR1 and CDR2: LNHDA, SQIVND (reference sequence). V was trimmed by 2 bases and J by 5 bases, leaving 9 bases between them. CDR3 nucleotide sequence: TGTGCCAGTAGTATAAACAGCGGGGAGACCCAGTACTTC. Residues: CASSINSGETQYF.

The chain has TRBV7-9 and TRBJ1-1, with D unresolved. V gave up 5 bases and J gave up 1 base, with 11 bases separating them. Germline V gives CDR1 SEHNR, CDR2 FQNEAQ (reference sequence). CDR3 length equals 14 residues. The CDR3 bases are TGTGCCAGCAGCCGCCCCAGTACGAACACTGAAGCTTTCTTT. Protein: CASSRPSTNTEAFF.

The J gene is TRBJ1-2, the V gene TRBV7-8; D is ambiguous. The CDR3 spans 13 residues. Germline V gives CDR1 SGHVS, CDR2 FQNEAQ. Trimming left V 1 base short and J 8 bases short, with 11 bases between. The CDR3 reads CASSLGFDPGYTF. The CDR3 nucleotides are TGTGCCAGCAGCTTAGGGTTTGATCCGGGCTACACCTTC.

The CDR3 here is CASSQGTGGFYEQYF. CDR3 nucleotide sequence: TGTGCCAGCAGCCAAGGAACGGGAGGGTTCTACGAGCAGTACTTC. The rearrangement joins TRBV14 to TRBJ2-7; 8 bases map to TRBD2. V shed 1 base, J shed 3 bases, and the junction held 5 bases outside the gene matches. The V gene's germline CDR1 is SGHDN and CDR2 FVKESK. The length of the CDR3 is 15 residues. The full variable domain, in which reference TRBV14 and TRBJ2-7 provide the parts outside the CDR3, is EAGVTQFPSHSVIEKGQTVTLRCDPISGHDNLYWYRRVMGKEIKFLLHFVKESKQDESGMPNNRFLAERTGGTYSTLKVQPAELEDSGVYFCASSQGTGGFYEQYFGPGTRLTVT.

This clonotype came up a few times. CDR3 residues: CASSWEGDRVKQETQYF. CDR3 bases: TGTGCCAGCAGTTGGGAGGGGGACAGGGTAAAACAAGAGACCCAGTACTTC. V gene TRBV28 combines with J gene TRBJ2-5, with 9 bases matching TRBD1. Looked up from germline, CDR1 is MDHEN and CDR2 is SYDVKM. This CDR3 region has 17 residues. V was pared by 4 bases and J by 2 bases, with 11 bases of the junction left unmatched.

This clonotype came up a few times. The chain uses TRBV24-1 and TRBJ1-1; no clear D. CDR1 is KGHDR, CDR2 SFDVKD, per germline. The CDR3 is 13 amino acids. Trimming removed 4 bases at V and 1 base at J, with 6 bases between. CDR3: CATSEGRNTEAFF. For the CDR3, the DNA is TGTGCCACCAGTGAAGGCAGGAACACTGAAGCTTTCTTT.

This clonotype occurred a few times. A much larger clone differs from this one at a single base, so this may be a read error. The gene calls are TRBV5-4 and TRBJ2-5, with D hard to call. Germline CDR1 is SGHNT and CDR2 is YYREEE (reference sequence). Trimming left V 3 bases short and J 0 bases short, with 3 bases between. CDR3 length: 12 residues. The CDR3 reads CASSYDQETQYF. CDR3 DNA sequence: TGTGCCAGCAGCTACGACCAAGAGACCCAGTACTTC.

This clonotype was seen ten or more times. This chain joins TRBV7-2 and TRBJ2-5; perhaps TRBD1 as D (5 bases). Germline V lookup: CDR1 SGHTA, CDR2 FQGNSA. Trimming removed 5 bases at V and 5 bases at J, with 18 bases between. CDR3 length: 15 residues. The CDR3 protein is CASSLDRGFWETQYF. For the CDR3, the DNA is TGTGCCAGCAGCCTGGATAGGGGCTTTTGGGAGACCCAGTACTTC.

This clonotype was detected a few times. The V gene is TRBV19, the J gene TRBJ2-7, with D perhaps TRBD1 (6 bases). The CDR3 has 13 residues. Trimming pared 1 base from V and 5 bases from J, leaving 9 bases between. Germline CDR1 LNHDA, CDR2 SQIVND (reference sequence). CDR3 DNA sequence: TGTGCCAGTAGTATAGTTCCAGGGGACGAGCAGTACGTC. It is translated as CASSIVPGDEQYV.

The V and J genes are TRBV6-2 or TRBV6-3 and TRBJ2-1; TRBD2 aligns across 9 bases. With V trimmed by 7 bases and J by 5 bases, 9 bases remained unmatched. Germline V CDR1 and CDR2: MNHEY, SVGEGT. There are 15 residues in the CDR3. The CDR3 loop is CASNGGRGPNNEQFF. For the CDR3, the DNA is TGTGCCAGCAACGGCGGGAGGGGGCCGAACAATGAGCAGTTCTTC.

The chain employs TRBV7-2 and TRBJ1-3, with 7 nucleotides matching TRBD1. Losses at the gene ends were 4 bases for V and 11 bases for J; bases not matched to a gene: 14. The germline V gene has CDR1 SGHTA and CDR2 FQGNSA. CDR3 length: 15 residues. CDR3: CASSSEGPSQGAIYF. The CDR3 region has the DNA TGTGCCAGCAGCTCCGAGGGGCCCTCCCAGGGGGCCATATATTTT.

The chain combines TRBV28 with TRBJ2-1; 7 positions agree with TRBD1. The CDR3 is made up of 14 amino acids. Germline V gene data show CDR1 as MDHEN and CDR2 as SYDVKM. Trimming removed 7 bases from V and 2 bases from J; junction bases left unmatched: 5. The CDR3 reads CASIPDRTYNEQFF. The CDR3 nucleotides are TGTGCCAGCATTCCGGACAGGACCTACAATGAGCAGTTCTTC.

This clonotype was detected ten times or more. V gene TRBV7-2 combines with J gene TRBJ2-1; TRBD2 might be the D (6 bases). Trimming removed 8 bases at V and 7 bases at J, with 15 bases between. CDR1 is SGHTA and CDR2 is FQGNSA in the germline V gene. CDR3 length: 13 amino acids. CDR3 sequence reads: CASAGSAWNEQFF. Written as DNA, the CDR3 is TGTGCCAGCGCGGGGTCGGCTTGGAATGAGCAGTTCTTC. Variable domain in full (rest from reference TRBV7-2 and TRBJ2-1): GAGVSQSPSNKVTEKGKDVELRCDPISGHTALYWYRQSLGQGLEFLIYFQGNSAPDKSGLPSDRFSAERTGGSVSTLTIQRTQQEDSAVYLCASAGSAWNEQFFGPGTRLTVL.